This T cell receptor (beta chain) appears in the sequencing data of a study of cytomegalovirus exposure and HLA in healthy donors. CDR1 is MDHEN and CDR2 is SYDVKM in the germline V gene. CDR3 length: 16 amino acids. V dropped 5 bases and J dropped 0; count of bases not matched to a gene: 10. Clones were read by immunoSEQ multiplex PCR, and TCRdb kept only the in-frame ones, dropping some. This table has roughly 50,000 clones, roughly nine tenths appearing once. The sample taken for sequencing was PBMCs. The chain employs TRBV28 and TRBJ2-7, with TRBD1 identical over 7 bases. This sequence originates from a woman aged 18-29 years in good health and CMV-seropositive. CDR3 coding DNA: TGTGCCAGCAGTGCTACAGGGGTAGGACCCTCCTACGAGCAGTACTTC. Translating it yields CASSATGVGPSYEQYF.